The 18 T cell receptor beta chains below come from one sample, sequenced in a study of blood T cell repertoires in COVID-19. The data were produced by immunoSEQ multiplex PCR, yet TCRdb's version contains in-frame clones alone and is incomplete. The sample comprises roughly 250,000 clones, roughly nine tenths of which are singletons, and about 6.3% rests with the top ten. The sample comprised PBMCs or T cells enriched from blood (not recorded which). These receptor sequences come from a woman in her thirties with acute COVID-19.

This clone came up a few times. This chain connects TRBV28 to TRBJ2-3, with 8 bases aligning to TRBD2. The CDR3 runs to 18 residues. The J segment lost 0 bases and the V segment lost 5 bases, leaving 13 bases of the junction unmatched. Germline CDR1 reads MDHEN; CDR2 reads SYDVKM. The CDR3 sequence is CASSPAGGQYSSTDTQYF. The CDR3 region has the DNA TGTGCCAGCAGTCCCGCGGGGGGACAATATTCTAGCACAGATACGCAGTATTTT.

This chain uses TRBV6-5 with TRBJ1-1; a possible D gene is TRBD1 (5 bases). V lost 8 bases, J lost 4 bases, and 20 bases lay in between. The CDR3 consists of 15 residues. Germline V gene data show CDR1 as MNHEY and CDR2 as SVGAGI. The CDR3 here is CASQAGTRQGTEAFF. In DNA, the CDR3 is TGTGCCAGCCAAGCCGGCACTCGGCAGGGCACTGAAGCTTTCTTT.

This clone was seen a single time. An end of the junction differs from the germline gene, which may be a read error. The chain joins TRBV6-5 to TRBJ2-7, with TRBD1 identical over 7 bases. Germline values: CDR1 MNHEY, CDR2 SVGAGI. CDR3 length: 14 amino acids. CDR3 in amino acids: CASTPTGRAYGQYF. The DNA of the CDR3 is TGTGCCAGCACCCCGACAGGGCGCGCCTACGGGCAGTACTTC.

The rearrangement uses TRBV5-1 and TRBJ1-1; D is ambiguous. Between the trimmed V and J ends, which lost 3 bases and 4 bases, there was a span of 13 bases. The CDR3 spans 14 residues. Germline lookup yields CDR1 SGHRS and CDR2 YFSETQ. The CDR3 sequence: CASSSEYRTTEAFF. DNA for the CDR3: TGCGCCAGCAGCTCTGAATACAGAACCACTGAAGCTTTCTTT.

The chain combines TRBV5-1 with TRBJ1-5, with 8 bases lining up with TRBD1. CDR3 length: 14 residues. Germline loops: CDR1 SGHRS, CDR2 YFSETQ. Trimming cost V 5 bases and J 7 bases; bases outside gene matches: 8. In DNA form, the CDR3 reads TGCGCCAGCAGAAACCAGGGGGCGAGGCAGCCCCAGCATTTT. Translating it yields CASRNQGARQPQHF.

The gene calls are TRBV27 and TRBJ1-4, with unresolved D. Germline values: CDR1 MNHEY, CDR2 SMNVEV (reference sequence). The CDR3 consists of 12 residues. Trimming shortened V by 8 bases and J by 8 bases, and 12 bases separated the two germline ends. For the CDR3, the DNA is TGTGCCAGCCGGCGGACGGGGGAAAAACTGTTTTTT. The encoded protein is CASRRTGEKLFF.

The CDR3 region is CAWSTGDYNSPLHF. CDR3 coding DNA: TGTGCCTGGAGTACAGGGGACTATAATTCACCCCTCCACTTT. The gene calls are TRBV30 and TRBJ1-6; 7 bases fit TRBD1. J gave up 3 bases and V 2 bases, and 1 base lay outside the gene matches. The CDR3 is made up of 14 amino acids. Germline V gene sequence: CDR1 GTSNPN, CDR2 SVGIG (reference sequence).

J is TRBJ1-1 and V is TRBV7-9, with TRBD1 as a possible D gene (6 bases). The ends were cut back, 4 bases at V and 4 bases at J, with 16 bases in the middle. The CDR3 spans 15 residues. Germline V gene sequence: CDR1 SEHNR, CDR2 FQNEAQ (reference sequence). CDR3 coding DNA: TGTGCCAGCAGCTCATATACAGGGCCGGGCACTGAAGCTTTCTTT. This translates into CASSSYTGPGTEAFF. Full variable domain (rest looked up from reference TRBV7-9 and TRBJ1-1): DTGVSQNPRHKITKRGQNVTFRCDPISEHNRLYWYRQTLGQGPEFLTYFQNEAQLEKSRLLSDRFSAERPKGSFSTLEIQRTEQGDSAMYLCASSSYTGPGTEAFFGQGTRLTVV.

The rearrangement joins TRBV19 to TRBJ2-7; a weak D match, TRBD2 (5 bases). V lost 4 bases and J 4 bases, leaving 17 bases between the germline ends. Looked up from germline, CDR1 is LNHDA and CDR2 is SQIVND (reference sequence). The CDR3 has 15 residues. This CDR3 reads CASSTQPGVRYEQYF. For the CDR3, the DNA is TGTGCCAGTAGTACCCAACCCGGGGTTAGATACGAGCAGTACTTC.

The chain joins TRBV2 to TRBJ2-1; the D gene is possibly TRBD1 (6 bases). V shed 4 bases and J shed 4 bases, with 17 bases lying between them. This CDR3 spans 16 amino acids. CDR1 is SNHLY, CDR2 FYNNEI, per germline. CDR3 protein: CASSGEGGRNYNEQFF. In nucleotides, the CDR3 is TGTGCCAGCAGTGGAGAAGGGGGACGGAATTACAATGAGCAGTTCTTC.

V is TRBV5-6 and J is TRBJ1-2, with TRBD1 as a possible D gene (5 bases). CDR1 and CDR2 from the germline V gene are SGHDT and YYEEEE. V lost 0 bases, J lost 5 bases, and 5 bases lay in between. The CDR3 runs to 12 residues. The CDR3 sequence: CASSLAGYGYTF. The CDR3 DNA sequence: TGTGCCAGCAGCTTGGCAGGGTATGGCTACACCTTC.

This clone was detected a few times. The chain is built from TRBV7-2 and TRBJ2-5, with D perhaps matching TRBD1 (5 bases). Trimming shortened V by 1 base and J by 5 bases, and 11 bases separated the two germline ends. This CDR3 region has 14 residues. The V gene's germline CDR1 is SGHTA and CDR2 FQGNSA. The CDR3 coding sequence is TGTGCCAGCAGCTTAGACGTGGGGCTGGAGACCCAGTACTTC. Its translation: CASSLDVGLETQYF. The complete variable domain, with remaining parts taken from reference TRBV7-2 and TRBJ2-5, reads GAGVSQSPSNKVTEKGKDVELRCDPISGHTALYWYRQSLGQGLEFLIYFQGNSAPDKSGLPSDRFSAERTGGSVSTLTIQRTQQEDSAVYLCASSLDVGLETQYFGPGTRLLVL.

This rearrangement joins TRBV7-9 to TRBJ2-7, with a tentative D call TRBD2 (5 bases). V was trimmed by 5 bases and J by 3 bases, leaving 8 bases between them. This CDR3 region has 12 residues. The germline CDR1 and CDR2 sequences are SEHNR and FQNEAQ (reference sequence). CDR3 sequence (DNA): TGTGCCAGCAGCGGAACTAGCTACGAGCAGTACTTC. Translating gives CASSGTSYEQYF. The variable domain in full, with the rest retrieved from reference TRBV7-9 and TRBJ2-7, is DTGVSQNPRHKITKRGQNVTFRCDPISEHNRLYWYRQTLGQGPEFLTYFQNEAQLEKSRLLSDRFSAERPKGSFSTLEIQRTEQGDSAMYLCASSGTSYEQYFGPGTRLTVT.

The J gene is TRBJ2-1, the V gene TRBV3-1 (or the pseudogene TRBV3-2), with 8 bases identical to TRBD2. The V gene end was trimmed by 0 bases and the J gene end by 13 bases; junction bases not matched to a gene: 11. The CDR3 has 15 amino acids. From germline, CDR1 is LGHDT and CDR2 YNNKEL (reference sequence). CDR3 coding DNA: TGTGCCAGCAGCCAAGACCTTTGGCGGGGGGTGGGTCAGTTCTTC. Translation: CASSQDLWRGVGQFF.

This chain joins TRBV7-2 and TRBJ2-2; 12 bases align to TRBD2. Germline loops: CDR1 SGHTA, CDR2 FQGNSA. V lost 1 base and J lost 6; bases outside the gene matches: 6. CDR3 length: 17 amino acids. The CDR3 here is CASSLESSGRDAGELFF. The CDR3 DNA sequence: TGTGCCAGCAGCTTAGAGTCTAGCGGGAGGGATGCCGGGGAGCTGTTTTTT.

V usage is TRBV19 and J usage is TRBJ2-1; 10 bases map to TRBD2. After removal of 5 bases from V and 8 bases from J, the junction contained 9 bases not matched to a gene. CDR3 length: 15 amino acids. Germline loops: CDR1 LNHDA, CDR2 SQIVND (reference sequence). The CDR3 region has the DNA TGTGCCAGTAGTGGACTGAGCGGGAGGGCCCATGAGCAGTTCTTC. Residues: CASSGLSGRAHEQFF.

The CDR3: CASSLRLAGAAATDTQYF. Written as DNA, the CDR3 is TGCGCCAGCAGCCTCCGACTAGCGGGGGCGGCGGCCACAGATACGCAGTATTTT. This chain connects TRBV4-1 to TRBJ2-3; 12 nucleotides agree with TRBD2. The length of the CDR3 is 18 residues. The V and J ends lost 4 bases and 2 bases, in that order; junction bases with no gene match: 10. Germline loops: CDR1 MGHRA, CDR2 YSYEKL.

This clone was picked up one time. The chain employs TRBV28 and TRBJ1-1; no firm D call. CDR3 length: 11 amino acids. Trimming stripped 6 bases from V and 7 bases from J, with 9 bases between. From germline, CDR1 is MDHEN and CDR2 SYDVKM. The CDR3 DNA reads TGTGCCAGCAGCATGCGTTTTGAAGCTTTCTTT. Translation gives CASSMRFEAFF.